The 13 T cell receptor beta chains reported below all come from one sample, sequenced in a study of blood T cell repertoires in COVID-19. TCRdb's table, derived via immunoSEQ multiplex PCR, lists solely in-frame clones and lacks some. The top ten clones hold approximately 6.2% of a sample with tens of thousands of clones, just over 90% of them seen once. The specimen was peripheral blood. The receptors here all came from a man aged 40-49 years with acute or convalescent COVID-19.

The chain combines TRBV18 with TRBJ2-5; TRBD1 matches 10 bases. The germline CDR1 and CDR2 sequences are KGHSH and LQKENI. The V segment lost 0 bases and the J segment 2 bases; nucleotides outside the gene matches: 6. The CDR3 covers 17 residues. CDR3 sequence reads: CASSPPGQGIGQETQYF. Written as DNA, the CDR3 is TGTGCCAGCTCACCACCGGGACAGGGGATCGGTCAAGAGACCCAGTACTTC.

This clone has a single count. V usage is TRBV11-2 and J usage is TRBJ2-1, with 10 bases that match TRBD2. The germline gives CDR1 SGHAT, CDR2 FQNNGV. The V and J ends lost 5 bases and 4 bases, in that order; junction bases with no gene match: 5. CDR3 length: 15 residues. The CDR3 DNA reads as TGTGCCAGCAGCGCCCTAGCGGGAGCTTACAATGAGCAGTTCTTC. It codes for CASSALAGAYNEQFF.

The V call is TRBV5-1, the J call TRBJ2-1, with a possible D match to TRBD2 (6 bases). V was clipped by 5 bases and J by 6 bases, with 18 bases between them. Germline V gene lookup returns CDR1 SGHRS and CDR2 YFSETQ. The CDR3 length is 15 residues. The DNA of the CDR3 is TGCGCCAGCAGGCAGGATAGCCGGGGAGGCAATGAGCAGTTCTTC. This translates into CASRQDSRGGNEQFF.

The V and J genes are TRBV15 and TRBJ1-1; TRBD1 matches 7 bases. The CDR3 covers 15 residues. V gave up 4 bases and J gave up 3 bases; unmatched junction bases: 8. In germline, CDR1 is LNHNV, CDR2 YYDKDF (reference sequence). The CDR3 sequence is CATSKGRQGDTEAFF. The CDR3 region has the DNA TGTGCCACCAGCAAAGGCCGACAGGGTGACACTGAAGCTTTCTTT.

The chain carries TRBV19 and TRBJ2-7; 8 nucleotides match TRBD1. V shed 3 bases and J 3 bases; nucleotides not matched to a gene: 4. Germline-derived CDR1 and CDR2 are LNHDA and SQIVND (reference sequence). The length of the CDR3 is 14 residues. The CDR3 spells CASSISTGGYEQYF. CDR3 in DNA: TGTGCCAGTAGTATTAGCACAGGGGGCTACGAGCAGTACTTC.

The genes are TRBV5-1 and TRBJ2-5; TRBD2 agrees at 9 bases. Per the germline V gene, CDR1 is SGHRS and CDR2 is YFSETQ. V lost 1 base to trimming and J lost 4 bases; unmatched junction nucleotides: 5. This CDR3 has 15 residues. Written as DNA, the CDR3 is TGCGCCAGCAGCTTGCTTAGCGGGAGTGGAGAGACCCAGTACTTC. Its protein product is CASSLLSGSGETQYF.

The rearrangement uses TRBV10-3 and TRBJ2-7; unclear D gene. The germline V gene has CDR1 ENHRY and CDR2 SYGVKD. V shed 3 bases and J shed 7 bases, with 7 bases lying between them. This CDR3 comprises 11 residues. CDR3 sequence reads: CAISETGEQYF. The DNA of the CDR3 is TGTGCCATCAGTGAAACCGGGGAGCAGTACTTC.

The chain carries TRBV28 and TRBJ1-2; 8 bases fit TRBD1. Looked up from germline, CDR1 is MDHEN and CDR2 is SYDVKM. CDR3 length: 14 amino acids. V trimming: 2 bases; J trimming: 2 bases; junction bases outside the gene matches: 1. Here the CDR3 reads CASSLGQGNYGYTF. The CDR3, as DNA: TGTGCCAGCAGTTTAGGACAGGGCAACTATGGCTACACCTTC.

The chain combines TRBV2 with TRBJ2-5, with 7 bases lining up with TRBD1. V was clipped by 10 bases and J by 4 bases; unmatched bases: 9. The CDR3 extends over 13 amino acids. Germline CDR1 and CDR2: SNHLY and FYNNEI. CDR3 in amino acids: CATTGEGAETQYF. As DNA, the CDR3 is TGTGCCACAACCGGTGAGGGGGCAGAGACCCAGTACTTC.

The V call is TRBV19, the J call TRBJ2-3, with 7 bases fitting TRBD1. CDR1 and CDR2 from the germline V gene are LNHDA and SQIVND (reference sequence). The CDR3 extends over 15 amino acids. Losses at the gene ends were 6 bases for V and 6 bases for J; bases not matched to a gene: 12. CDR3 sequence: CASSPPGTAADTQYF. CDR3 coding DNA: TGTGCCAGTAGCCCCCCCGGGACAGCAGCGGATACGCAGTATTTT.

This rearrangement joins TRBV21-1 to TRBJ1-2; TRBD1 is the table's D call and was not checked against the DNA. TRBV21-1 is noted as a pseudogene. CDR3 length: 12 residues. CDR3 residues: CASTRGLGGYTF. In DNA, the CDR3 is TGTGCCAGCACAAGGGGGCTCGGAGGCTACACCTTC.

The genes are TRBV11-2 and TRBJ2-3; a weak D match, TRBD2 (6 bases). Germline V gene lookup returns CDR1 SGHAT and CDR2 FQNNGV. The V end lost 5 bases, the J end lost 1 base, and 16 bases lay between the germline ends. The CDR3 spans 16 residues. CDR3: CASSQTPRRGTDTQYF. CDR3 bases: TGTGCCAGCAGCCAAACCCCAAGGAGGGGCACAGATACGCAGTATTTT.

This clone was counted only a few times. V gene TRBV9 combines with J gene TRBJ1-1, with D perhaps TRBD1 (6 bases). Germline V gene sequence: CDR1 SGDLS, CDR2 YYNGEE. V lost 4 bases to trimming and J lost 2 bases, with 12 bases between them. This CDR3 comprises 14 residues. DNA of the CDR3: TGTGCCAGCAGCCCGAGGACAGCCAACACTGAAGCTTTCTTT. It specifies CASSPRTANTEAFF.